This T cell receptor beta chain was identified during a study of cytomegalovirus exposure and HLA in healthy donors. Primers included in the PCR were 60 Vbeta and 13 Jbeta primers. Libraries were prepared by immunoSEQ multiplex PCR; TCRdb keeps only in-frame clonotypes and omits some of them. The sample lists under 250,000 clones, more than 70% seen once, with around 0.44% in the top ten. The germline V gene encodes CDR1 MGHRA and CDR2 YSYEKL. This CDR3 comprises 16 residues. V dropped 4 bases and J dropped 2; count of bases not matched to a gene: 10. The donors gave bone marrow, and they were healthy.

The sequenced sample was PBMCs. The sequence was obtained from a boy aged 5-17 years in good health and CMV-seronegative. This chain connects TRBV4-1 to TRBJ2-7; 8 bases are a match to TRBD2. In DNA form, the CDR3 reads TGCGCCAGCAGCCTTAGGGACGGCGGGGGGACCTACGAGCAGTACTTC. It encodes CASSLRDGGGTYEQYF.